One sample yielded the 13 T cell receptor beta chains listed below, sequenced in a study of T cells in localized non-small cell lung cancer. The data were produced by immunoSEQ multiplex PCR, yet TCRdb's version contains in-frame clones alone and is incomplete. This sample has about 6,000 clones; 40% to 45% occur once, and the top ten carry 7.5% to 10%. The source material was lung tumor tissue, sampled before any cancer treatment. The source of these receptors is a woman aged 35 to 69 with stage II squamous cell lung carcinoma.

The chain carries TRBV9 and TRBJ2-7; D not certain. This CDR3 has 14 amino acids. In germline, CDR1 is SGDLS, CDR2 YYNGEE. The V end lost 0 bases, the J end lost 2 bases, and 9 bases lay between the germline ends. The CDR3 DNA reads TGTGCCAGCAGCGTAGACCTCTCAACCTACGAGCAGTACTTC. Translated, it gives CASSVDLSTYEQYF.

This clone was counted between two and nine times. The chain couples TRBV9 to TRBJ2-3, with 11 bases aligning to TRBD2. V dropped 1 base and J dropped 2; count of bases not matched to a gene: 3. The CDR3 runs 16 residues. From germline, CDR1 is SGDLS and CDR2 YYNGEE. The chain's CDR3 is CASSVLAGGPTDTQYF. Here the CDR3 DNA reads TGTGCCAGCAGCGTACTAGCGGGGGGACCCACAGATACGCAGTATTTT. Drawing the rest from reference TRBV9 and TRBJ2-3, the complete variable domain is DSGVTQTPKHLITATGQRVTLRCSPRSGDLSVYWYQQSLDQGLQFLIQYYNGEERAKGNILERFSAQQFPDLHSELNLSSLELGDSALYFCASSVLAGGPTDTQYFGPGTRLTVL.

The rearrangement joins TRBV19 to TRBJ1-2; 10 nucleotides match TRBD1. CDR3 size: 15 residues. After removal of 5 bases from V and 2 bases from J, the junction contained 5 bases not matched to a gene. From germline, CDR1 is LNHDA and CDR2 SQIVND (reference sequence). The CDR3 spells CASSAPGQGNYGYTF. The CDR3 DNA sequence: TGTGCCAGTAGTGCTCCGGGACAGGGGAACTATGGCTACACCTTC.

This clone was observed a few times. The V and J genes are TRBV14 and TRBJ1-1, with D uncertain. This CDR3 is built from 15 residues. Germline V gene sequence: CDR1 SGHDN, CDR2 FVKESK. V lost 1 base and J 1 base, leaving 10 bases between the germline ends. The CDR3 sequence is CASSQATGANTEAFF. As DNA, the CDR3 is TGTGCCAGCAGCCAAGCAACGGGAGCGAACACTGAAGCTTTCTTT.

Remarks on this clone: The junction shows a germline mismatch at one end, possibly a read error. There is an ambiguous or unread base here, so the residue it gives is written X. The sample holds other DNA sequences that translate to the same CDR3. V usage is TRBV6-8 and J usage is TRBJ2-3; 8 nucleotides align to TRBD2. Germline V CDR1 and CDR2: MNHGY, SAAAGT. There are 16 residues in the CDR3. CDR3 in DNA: TGTGCYAGCAGGGCGGCGGGGGGAGGGGCCACAGATACGCAGTATTTT. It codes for CXSRAAGGGATDTQYF. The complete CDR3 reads CASRAAGGGATDTQYF.

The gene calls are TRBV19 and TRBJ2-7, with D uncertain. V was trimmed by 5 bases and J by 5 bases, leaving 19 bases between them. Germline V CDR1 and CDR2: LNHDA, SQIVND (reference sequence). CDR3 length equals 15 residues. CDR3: CASSGRSGPGDEQYF. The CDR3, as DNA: TGTGCCAGTAGTGGTCGTTCAGGACCTGGGGACGAGCAGTACTTC.

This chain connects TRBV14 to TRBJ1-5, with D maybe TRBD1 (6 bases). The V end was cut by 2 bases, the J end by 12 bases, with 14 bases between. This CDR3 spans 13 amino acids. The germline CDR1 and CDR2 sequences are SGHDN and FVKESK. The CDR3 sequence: CASSQSLGTIQHF. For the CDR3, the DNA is TGTGCCAGCAGCCAATCGCTGGGGACAATCCAGCATTTT.

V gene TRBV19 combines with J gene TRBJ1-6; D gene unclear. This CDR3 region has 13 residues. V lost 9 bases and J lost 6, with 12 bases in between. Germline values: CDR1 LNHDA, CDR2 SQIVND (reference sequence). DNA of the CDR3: TGTGCCAGCCGGAACAGCTCTAATTCACCCCTCCACTTT. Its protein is CASRNSSNSPLHF.

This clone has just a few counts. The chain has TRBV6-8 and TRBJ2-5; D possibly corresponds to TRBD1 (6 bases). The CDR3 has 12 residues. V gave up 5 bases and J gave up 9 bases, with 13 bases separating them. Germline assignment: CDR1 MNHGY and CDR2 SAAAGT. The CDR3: CASSRDPGAQYF. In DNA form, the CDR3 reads TGTGCCAGCAGTCGGGACCCAGGGGCCCAGTACTTC.

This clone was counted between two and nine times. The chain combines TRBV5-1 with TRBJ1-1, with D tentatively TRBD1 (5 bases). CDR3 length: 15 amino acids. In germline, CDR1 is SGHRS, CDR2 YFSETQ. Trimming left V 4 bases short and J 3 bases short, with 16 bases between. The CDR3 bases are TGCGCCAGCAGCCACCCGGGGGGGGGACACACTGAAGCTTTCTTT. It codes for CASSHPGGGHTEAFF.

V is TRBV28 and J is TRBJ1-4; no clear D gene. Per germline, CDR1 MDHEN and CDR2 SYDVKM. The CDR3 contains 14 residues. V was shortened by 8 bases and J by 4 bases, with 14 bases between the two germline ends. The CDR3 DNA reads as TGTGCCAGCCGCGTCGGCAGTCTTAATGAAAAACTGTTTTTT. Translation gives CASRVGSLNEKLFF.

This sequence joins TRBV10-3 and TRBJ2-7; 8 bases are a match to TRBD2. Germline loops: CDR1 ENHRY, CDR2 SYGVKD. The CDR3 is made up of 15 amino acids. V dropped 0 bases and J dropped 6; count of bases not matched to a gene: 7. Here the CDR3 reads CAISESGTSLSEQYF. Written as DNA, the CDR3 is TGTGCCATCAGTGAGTCCGGGACTAGTCTTTCCGAGCAGTACTTC.

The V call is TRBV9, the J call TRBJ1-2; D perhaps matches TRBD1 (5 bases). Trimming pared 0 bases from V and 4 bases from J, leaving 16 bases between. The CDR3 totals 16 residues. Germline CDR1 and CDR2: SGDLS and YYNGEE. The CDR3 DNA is TGTGCCAGCAGCGTAGCTCTAGGAGGGGATAGCTATGGCTACACCTTC. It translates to CASSVALGGDSYGYTF.